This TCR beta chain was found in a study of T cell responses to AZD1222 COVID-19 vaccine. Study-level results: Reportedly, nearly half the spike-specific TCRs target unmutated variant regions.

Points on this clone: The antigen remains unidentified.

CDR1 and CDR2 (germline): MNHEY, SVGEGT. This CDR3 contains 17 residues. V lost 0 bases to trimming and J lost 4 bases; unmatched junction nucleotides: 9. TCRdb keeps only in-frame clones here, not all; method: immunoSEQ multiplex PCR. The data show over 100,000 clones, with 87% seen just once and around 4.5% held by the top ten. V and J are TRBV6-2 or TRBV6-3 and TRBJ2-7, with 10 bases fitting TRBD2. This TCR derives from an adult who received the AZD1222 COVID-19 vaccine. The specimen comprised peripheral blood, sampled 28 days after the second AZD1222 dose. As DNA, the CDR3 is TGTGCCAGCAGTTACTCGAGGACTAGCGGCCCAGGGTACGAGCAGTACTTC. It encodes CASSYSRTSGPGYEQYF.